The text below deals with one TCR beta chain. Its antigen is unknown. This entry belongs to a study of regulatory T cells in long-lasting Graves disease. Study results and limitations: Peripheral blood was the sole material, not thyroid tissue.

Arm-PCR of CDR3 regions and iRepertoire HTBI primers were used to build TCR beta libraries. TCRdb processed the multiplex PCR reads anew with MiXCR; each CDR3 protein has one entry. Here the sample spans roughly 260,000 distinct CDR3 sequences, around 19% being singletons. The time point was: newly diagnosed GD, antithyroid drugs for less than 3 months. Scientists built the TCR library using RNA that was extracted from PBMCs. This sample also appeared in a second study, on T cells in Graves' hyperthyroidism and ophthalmopathy.

Sample: peripheral blood mononuclear cells (PBMCs), taken at new diagnosis, from a patient treated with antithyroid drugs. The receptor was derived from a woman in her twenties or thirties with Graves disease.

CDR3 sequence reads: CASSWEAGATYEQYF. CDR3 bases: TGTGCCAGCAGTTGGGAAGCGGGGGCTACCTACGAGCAGTACTTC. The gene calls are TRBV6-2 or TRBV6-3 and TRBJ2-7; TRBD2 aligns across 8 bases. The V gene end was trimmed by 4 bases and the J gene end by 2 bases; junction bases not matched to a gene: 7. Germline V CDR1 and CDR2: MNHEY, SVGEGT. This CDR3 contains 15 residues.